This T cell receptor (beta chain) was sequenced during a study of blood T cells in healthy people across ages. Study-wide results and limits: Aged donors had fewer naive CD4+ cells and lower diversity than long-lived donors.

Regarding this clonotype: Antigen unknown.

The CDR3 runs to 18 residues. V shed 5 bases, J shed 2 bases, and the junction held 16 bases outside the gene matches. A J-beta primer mix and a sample-barcoded 5' primer were used in a second PCR of about 7 to 12 cycles. Each cDNA molecule was tagged by a template-switch adaptor that had 12 random nucleotides. A single record per CDR3 protein comes from TCRdb applying MiXCR to the 5' RACE reads. Of more than 1,000,000 distinct CDR3 sequences in the sample, approximately 26% were seen once. In addition, the sample was reused for a study of T cells of mothers and their children. This second study says: The donor cohort consisted of three healthy Caucasian mothers and their six children. It was related mother-child pairs that showed slightly higher overlap than unrelated pairs, without reaching significance.

Sequences were obtained from blood. The V and J genes are TRBV12-3 or TRBV12-4 and TRBJ2-3, with 7 bases lining up with TRBD2. The TCR originated in a girl aged 2-9 years in good health. CDR3: CASSLPRGSGTNTDTQYF. The CDR3 nucleotides read TGTGCCAGCAGTCTCCCTCGGGGGAGCGGGACGAACACAGATACGCAGTATTTT.